These 16 T cell receptor beta chains originate from one sample sequenced in a study of cytomegalovirus exposure and HLA in healthy donors. A multiplex PCR was run with 60 Vbeta primers and 13 Jbeta primers. TCRdb keeps only in-frame clones here, not all; method: immunoSEQ multiplex PCR. There are more than 130,000 clones in the sample; over 75% occur only once, and around 2% lies in the top ten. Sequencing used PBMCs. Receptor source: a man between 25 and 39 years old in good health and CMV-seronegative.

The V call is TRBV6-5, the J call TRBJ2-2; possibly TRBD1 for D (6 bases). Germline CDR1 MNHEY, CDR2 SVGAGI. The CDR3 has 16 amino acids. V gave up 0 bases and J gave up 6 bases, with 14 bases separating them. CDR3 amino acids: CASSYSTQSGAGELFF. For the CDR3, the DNA is TGTGCCAGCAGTTACTCGACGCAGTCAGGGGCCGGGGAGCTGTTTTTT.

CDR3 sequence: CASITHWGQGNNSPLHF. Here the CDR3 DNA reads TGTGCCAGCATTACACATTGGGGCCAGGGGAATAATTCACCCCTCCACTTT. This sequence joins TRBV5-5 and TRBJ1-6; a weak D match, TRBD1 (6 bases). V gave up 6 bases and J gave up 5 bases, with 21 bases separating them. Germline V CDR1 and CDR2: SGHKS, YYEKEE (reference sequence). The CDR3 has 17 amino acids.

This CDR3 reads CASRNTGTAFSYEQYF. Written as DNA, the CDR3 is TGTGCCAGCAGGAACACCGGGACAGCCTTCTCCTACGAGCAGTACTTC. J is TRBJ2-7 and V is TRBV2, with 7 bases that match TRBD1. The V segment lost 6 bases and the J segment 0 bases; nucleotides outside the gene matches: 11. Germline assignment: CDR1 SNHLY and CDR2 FYNNEI. This CDR3 has 16 residues.

V gene TRBV6-5 combines with J gene TRBJ1-1; D unresolved. V was trimmed by 2 bases and J by 0 bases, leaving 7 bases between them. The CDR3 runs 14 residues. CDR1 and CDR2 from the germline V gene are MNHEY and SVGAGI. DNA of the CDR3: TGTGCCAGCAGTTACGCTATGATGAACACTGAAGCTTTCTTT. This gives the protein CASSYAMMNTEAFF.

The chain combines TRBV27 with TRBJ1-1; weak D call: TRBD1 (6 bases). The germline V gene encodes CDR1 MNHEY and CDR2 SMNVEV (reference sequence). Trimming cost V 5 bases and J 10 bases, with 14 bases left between them. This CDR3 is built from 12 residues. The CDR3 DNA reads as TGTGCCAGCAGTCATCAGGACAGCCGAGCTTTCTTT. It codes for CASSHQDSRAFF.

The chain employs TRBV6-5 and TRBJ2-7, with 10 positions matching TRBD1. The V gene's germline CDR1 is MNHEY and CDR2 SVGAGI. V gave up 6 bases and J gave up 3 bases; unmatched junction bases: 8. CDR3 length: 15 amino acids. The DNA of the CDR3 is TGTGCCAGCAGGGCCTACGACAGGGGGCTCTACGAGCAGTACTTC. This translates into CASRAYDRGLYEQYF.

The genes are TRBV7-9 and TRBJ1-1; perhaps TRBD1 as D (6 bases). Germline V CDR1 and CDR2: SEHNR, FQNEAQ (reference sequence). The CDR3 length is 14 residues. Deletions cut 1 base from V and 6 bases from J, with 12 bases between. Written as DNA, the CDR3 is TGTGCCAGCAGCTTAGTCACAGGGATATCTGAAGCTTTCTTT. The encoded protein is CASSLVTGISEAFF.

As regards this clone: It differs at one base from a far larger clone, so likely a read error. The chain joins TRBV6-1 to TRBJ1-6; TRBD1 aligns across 7 bases. Germline values: CDR1 MNHNS, CDR2 SASEGT. The CDR3 is made up of 14 amino acids. The DNA of the CDR3 is TGTGCCAGCAGCCTAGGACAGGAAAATTCACCCCTCTACTTT. It encodes CASSLGQENSPLYF.

This clone was picked up one time. The chain has TRBV6-6 and TRBJ1-1; D unclear. The germline V gene encodes CDR1 MNHNY and CDR2 SVGAGI (reference sequence). V was clipped by 2 bases and J by 4 bases, with 8 bases between them. This CDR3 is built from 13 residues. CDR3: CASSYSDPTEAFF. Here the CDR3 DNA reads TGTGCCAGCAGTTACAGCGACCCCACTGAAGCTTTCTTT.

The chain has TRBV30 and TRBJ2-1; possibly TRBD2 for D (6 bases). The CDR3 loop spans 14 amino acids. Per the germline V gene, CDR1 is GTSNPN and CDR2 is SVGIG (reference sequence). The V end was cut by 1 base, the J end by 6 bases, with 13 bases between. The CDR3 here is CAWSAGLRINEQFF. The DNA of the CDR3 is TGTGCCTGGAGTGCGGGACTTCGGATCAATGAGCAGTTCTTC.

V gene TRBV10-2 combines with J gene TRBJ2-3, with D perhaps matching TRBD2 (5 bases). V shed 6 bases and J shed 6 bases, with 16 bases lying between them. The germline V gene encodes CDR1 WSHSY and CDR2 SAAADI. CDR3 length: 14 amino acids. The CDR3 DNA follows: TGCGCCAGCAGCGGACTTTCCCCGGGGGATACGCAGTATTTT. Translation: CASSGLSPGDTQYF.

Concerning this clone: Other DNA sequences in this sample translate to the same CDR3. The chain couples TRBV7-9 to TRBJ1-4; 7 bases map to TRBD1. There are 14 residues in the CDR3. V was pared by 5 bases and J by 5 bases, with 5 bases of the junction left unmatched. The germline V gene encodes CDR1 SEHNR and CDR2 FQNEAQ (reference sequence). CDR3 coding DNA: TGTGCCAGCAGCCGTGACAGGGCGAATGAAAAACTGTTTTTT. It specifies CASSRDRANEKLFF.

CDR3 bases: TGTGCCAGCAGTTTCGTCCTGAACACTGAAGCTTTCTTT. The encoded protein is CASSFVLNTEAFF. This chain connects TRBV27 to TRBJ1-1; D is undetermined. The CDR3 totals 13 residues. In germline, CDR1 is MNHEY, CDR2 SMNVEV (reference sequence). V lost 3 bases to trimming and J lost 0 bases, with 5 bases between them.

The sample holds a few counts of this clone. V usage is TRBV5-1 and J usage is TRBJ2-7, with D tentatively TRBD1 (6 bases). Trimming took 4 bases from V and 3 from J, leaving 14 bases between them. The V gene's germline CDR1 is SGHRS and CDR2 YFSETQ. The CDR3 contains 14 residues. CDR3 DNA: TGCGCCAGCAGCAAGGGACATTCCGACTACGAGCAGTACTTC. This codes for CASSKGHSDYEQYF. Combining the CDR3 with reference TRBV5-1 and TRBJ2-7 gives the whole variable domain KAGVTQTPRYLIKTRGQQVTLSCSPISGHRSVSWYQQTPGQGLQFLFEYFSETQRNKGNFPGRFSGRQFSNSRSEMNVSTLELGDSALYLCASSKGHSDYEQYFGPGTRLTVT.

The chain couples TRBV19 to TRBJ2-7, with a weak D call TRBD2 (5 bases). V lost 3 bases and J lost 6, with 12 bases in between. This CDR3 comprises 13 residues. Germline CDR1 reads LNHDA; CDR2 reads SQIVND (reference sequence). CDR3 bases: TGTGCCAGTAGTATTTCTTTGGGGAGCGAGCAGTACTTC. Its protein is CASSISLGSEQYF.

The V and J genes are TRBV11-2 and TRBJ1-1; 9 nucleotides agree with TRBD1. Germline-derived CDR1 and CDR2 are SGHAT and FQNNGV. Trimming at V came to 5 bases and at J to 10 bases, leaving 5 bases not matched to a gene. This CDR3 has 12 residues. CDR3 amino acids: CASSPDRGLAFF. CDR3 nucleotides: TGTGCCAGCAGCCCGGACAGGGGTTTAGCTTTCTTT.